This TCR beta chain was sequenced in a study of blood T cell repertoires in COVID-19. The repertoire was sequenced with immunoSEQ multiplex PCR; TCRdb's copy has only in-frame clones and lacks some. The sample comprises roughly 60,000 clones, 80% to 95% of which are singletons, and approximately 5.5% rests with the top ten. The clonotype was recovered from a human donor in a cohort sampled during active COVID-19. The sequenced material came from peripheral blood.

The CDR3 DNA reads as TGTGCCAGCAGCTTGGGCCCCCCAGGGGGCCCCAATCAGCCCCAGCATTTT. As protein: CASSLGPPGGPNQPQHF. The chain is built from TRBV5-6 and TRBJ1-5; TRBD1 matches at 8 bases. Germline V CDR1 and CDR2: SGHDT, YYEEEE. The CDR3 totals 17 residues. The trim removed 0 bases at V and 3 bases at J, leaving 8 bases unmatched. Complete variable domain (other parts from reference TRBV5-6 and TRBJ1-5): DAGVTQSPTHLIKTRGQQVTLRCSPKSGHDTVSWYQQALGQGPQFIFQYYEEEERQRGNFPDRFSGHQFPNYSSELNVNALLLGDSALYLCASSLGPPGGPNQPQHFGDGTRLSIL.